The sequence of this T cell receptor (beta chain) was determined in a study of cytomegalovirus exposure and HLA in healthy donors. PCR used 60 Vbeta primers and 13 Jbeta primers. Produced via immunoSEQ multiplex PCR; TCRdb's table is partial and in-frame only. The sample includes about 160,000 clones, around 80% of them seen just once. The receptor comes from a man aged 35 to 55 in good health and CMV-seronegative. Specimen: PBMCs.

CDR3: CAISEGGTSGKDNEQFF. The CDR3 nucleotides are TGTGCCATCAGTGAGGGTGGTACTAGCGGGAAAGACAATGAGCAGTTCTTC. The chain joins TRBV10-3 to TRBJ2-1; TRBD2 aligns across 10 bases. The J segment lost 5 bases and the V segment lost 2 bases, leaving 9 bases of the junction unmatched. Germline V CDR1 and CDR2: ENHRY, SYGVKD. The CDR3 extends over 17 amino acids.